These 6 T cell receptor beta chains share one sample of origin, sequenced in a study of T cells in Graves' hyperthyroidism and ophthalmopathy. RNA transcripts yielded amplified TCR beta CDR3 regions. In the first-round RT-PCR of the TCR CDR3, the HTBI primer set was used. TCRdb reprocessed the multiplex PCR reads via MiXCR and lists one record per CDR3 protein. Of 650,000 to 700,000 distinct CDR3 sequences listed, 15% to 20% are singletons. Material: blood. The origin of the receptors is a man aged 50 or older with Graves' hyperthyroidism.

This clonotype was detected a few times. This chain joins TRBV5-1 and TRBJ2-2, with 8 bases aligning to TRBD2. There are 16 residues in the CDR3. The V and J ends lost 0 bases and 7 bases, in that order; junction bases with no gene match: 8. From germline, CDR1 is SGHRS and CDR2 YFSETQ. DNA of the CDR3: TGCGCCAGCAGCTTGGCTGGTAGCGGGATCGGCGGGGAGCTGTTTTTT. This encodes CASSLAGSGIGGELFF. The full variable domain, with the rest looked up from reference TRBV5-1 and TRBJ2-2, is KAGVTQTPRYLIKTRGQQVTLSCSPISGHRSVSWYQQTPGQGLQFLFEYFSETQRNKGNFPGRFSGRQFSNSRSEMNVSTLELGDSALYLCASSLAGSGIGGELFFGEGSRLTVL.

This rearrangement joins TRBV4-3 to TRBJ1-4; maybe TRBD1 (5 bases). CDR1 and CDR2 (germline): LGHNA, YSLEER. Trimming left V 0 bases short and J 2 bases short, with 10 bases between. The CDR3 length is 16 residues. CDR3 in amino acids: CASSQDGGGTNEKLFF. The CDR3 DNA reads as TGCGCCAGCAGCCAAGATGGGGGGGGGACTAATGAAAAACTGTTTTTT.

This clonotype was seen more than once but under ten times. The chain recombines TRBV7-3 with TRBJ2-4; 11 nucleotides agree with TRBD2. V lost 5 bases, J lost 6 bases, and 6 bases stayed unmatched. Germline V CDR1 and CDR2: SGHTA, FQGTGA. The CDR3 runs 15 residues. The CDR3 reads CASSVAGGPGNIQYF. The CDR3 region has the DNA TGTGCCAGCAGCGTAGCGGGAGGGCCGGGAAACATTCAGTACTTC. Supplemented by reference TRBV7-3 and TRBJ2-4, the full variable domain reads GAGVSQTPSNKVTEKGKYVELRCDPISGHTALYWYRQSLGQGPEFLIYFQGTGAADDSGLPNDRFFAVRPEGSVSTLKIQRTERGDSAVYLCASSVAGGPGNIQYFGAGTRLSVL.

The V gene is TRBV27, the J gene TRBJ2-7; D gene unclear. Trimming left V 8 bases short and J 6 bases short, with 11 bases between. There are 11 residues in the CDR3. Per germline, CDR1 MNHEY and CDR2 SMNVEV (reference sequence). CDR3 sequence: CASGTLVEQYF. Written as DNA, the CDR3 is TGTGCCAGCGGCACCTTAGTCGAGCAGTACTTC.

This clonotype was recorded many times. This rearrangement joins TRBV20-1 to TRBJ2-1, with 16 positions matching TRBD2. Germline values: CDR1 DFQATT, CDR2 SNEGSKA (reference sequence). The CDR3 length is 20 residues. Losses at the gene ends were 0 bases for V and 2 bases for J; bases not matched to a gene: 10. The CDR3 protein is CSARDFAGTSGRATYNEQFF. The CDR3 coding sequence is TGCAGTGCTAGAGATTTCGCCGGGACTAGCGGGAGGGCCACCTACAATGAGCAGTTCTTC.

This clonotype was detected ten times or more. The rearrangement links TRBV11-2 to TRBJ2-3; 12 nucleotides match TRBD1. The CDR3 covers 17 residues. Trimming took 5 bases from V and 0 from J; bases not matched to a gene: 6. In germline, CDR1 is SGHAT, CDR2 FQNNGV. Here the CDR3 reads CASSLGQGATSTDTQYF. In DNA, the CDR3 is TGTGCCAGCAGCCTGGGACAGGGGGCTACTAGCACAGATACGCAGTATTTT.